This T cell receptor beta chain emerged from a study of blood T cell repertoires in COVID-19. Here immunoSEQ multiplex PCR was the method, and the copy in TCRdb shows in-frame clones only, minus some. The data show under 400,000 clones, with 88% seen just once and approximately 1% held by the top ten. CDR1 MDHEN and CDR2 SYDVKM come from the germline V gene. The V gene lost 11 bases and the J gene lost 1 base, with 17 bases spanning the gap. This CDR3 is built from 14 residues. The sequenced sample was PBMCs or T cells enriched from blood (not recorded which). The V gene is TRBV28, the J gene TRBJ1-1; weak D call: TRBD1 (6 bases). The origin of this receptor is a woman in her thirties who had been exposed to COVID-19. Written as DNA, the CDR3 is TGTGCCTCCCGAGGGGCGGGGGCGAACACTGAAGCTTTCTTT. Translation gives CASRGAGANTEAFF.